This entry describes one T cell receptor beta chain. The antigen is unknown. V lost 8 bases, J lost 6 bases, and 5 bases stayed unmatched. Germline loops: CDR1 MNHEY, CDR2 SMNVEV (reference sequence). The CDR3 covers 14 residues. The data are from a study of vaccination effects on CD4 cells after COVID-19. General study points: By a late point after vaccination, infection- and vaccine-induced clones had shrunk markedly through clonal contraction.

Under the ViraFEST assay, PBMC were stimulated with viral peptide pools so that antigen-specific CD4+ T cells expanded. Sequencing was performed afterwards. Following culture for about ten days, CD4+ T cells were isolated. It was two doses of either the BNT162b2 or mRNA-1273 vaccine that participants received. None of these healthy vaccinees had been infected with SARS-CoV-2 before vaccination. The researchers cultured fewer than 2.5 million PBMC per well with 8 to 10 IU/ml IL-2 and 8 to 10 ug/ml peptides. Method: immunoSEQ multiplex PCR; TCRdb's copy keeps in-frame clones and lacks some. This sample yields about 24,000 clones, of which around 70% are seen a single time; roughly 10% belongs to the top ten.

The clonotype was recovered from a human donor who received a COVID-19 vaccine. The source material was CD4+ T cells from PBMCs cultured with HCoV-NL63 spike peptides, sampled after COVID-19 vaccination. The rearrangement links TRBV27 to TRBJ1-6; TRBD1 matches at 9 bases. The CDR3 loop is CASGPGQGNSPLHF. The CDR3 region has the DNA TGTGCCAGCGGTCCGGGACAGGGTAATTCACCCCTCCACTTT.